The clone carrying this T cell receptor beta chain came up a few times. Germline V gene lookup returns CDR1 WSHSY and CDR2 SAAADI. V gave up 0 bases and J gave up 3 bases, with 9 bases separating them. The CDR3 contains 15 residues. TCRdb itself ran the 5' RACE reads through MiXCR, one entry per CDR3 protein. The sample gives approximately 100,000 distinct CDR3 sequences, approximately 11% of which show up once; approximately 5% is in the top ten. The sample comes from a study of early T cells in non-severe SARS-CoV-2 infection. The sequenced sample consisted of whole blood. The TCR was taken from an adult who was a healthcare worker with PCR-confirmed SARS-CoV-2 infection or an uninfected control (not recorded which). The gene calls are TRBV10-2 and TRBJ2-1; D remains ambiguous. CDR3: CASSESSPIYNEQFF. Here the CDR3 DNA reads TGCGCCAGCAGTGAGTCATCGCCGATCTACAATGAGCAGTTCTTC.